This is a list of T cell receptor beta chains from one sample in a study of control samples from healthy donors and cancer patients. Measured with immunoSEQ multiplex PCR; TCRdb has only the in-frame clones, and not every one. The sample has around 99,000 clones, about 89% seen once. Sequencing was performed on blood. Every receptor here comes from a woman in her forties or fifties in good health. The CDR3 runs from the conserved cysteine through the conserved F or W. A D gene is named only where the DNA matches it firmly. Clone size, where shown, is once, few, many, or a class for clones that have expanded.

abundance: .
v_gene: TRBV4-1
j_gene: TRBJ1-6
d_gene: .
CDR3nt: TGCGCCAGCAGCCAAGAAGGACTTCGACCCCTCCACTTT
CDR3aa: CASSQEGLRPLHF

abundance: .
v_gene: TRBV13
j_gene: TRBJ1-2
d_gene: .
CDR3nt: TGTGCCAGCAGCCGCCGCCGTGGGGATACCTATGGCTACACCTTC
CDR3aa: CASSRRRGDTYGYTF

abundance: .
v_gene: TRBV7-9
j_gene: TRBJ2-7
d_gene: .
CDR3nt: TGTGCCAGCATGGTCGGAGAAGCTTACGAGCAGTACTTC
CDR3aa: CASMVGEAYEQYF

abundance: .
v_gene: TRBV7-3
j_gene: TRBJ2-1
d_gene: TRBD2
CDR3nt: TGTGCCAGCAGCTTCACTTCCTCTAGCGGGGCCGAGCAGTTCTTC
CDR3aa: CASSFTSSSGAEQFF

abundance: .
v_gene: TRBV11-2
j_gene: TRBJ1-1
d_gene: .
CDR3nt: TGTGCCAGCAGCTTAGATCGCCCTGAAGCTTTCTTT
CDR3aa: CASSLDRPEAFF

abundance: .
v_gene: TRBV18
j_gene: TRBJ1-2
d_gene: .
CDR3nt: TGTGCCAGCTCAGGACAACCCGCTAGGAGCTACACCTTC
CDR3aa: CASSGQPARSYTF

abundance: .
v_gene: TRBV3-1/TRBV3-2
j_gene: TRBJ1-5
d_gene: .
CDR3nt: TGTGCCAGCACCCGGACGACGAGCAATCAGCCCCAGCATTTT
CDR3aa: CASTRTTSNQPQHF

abundance: .
v_gene: TRBV10-3
j_gene: TRBJ1-2
d_gene: .
CDR3nt: TGTGCCATTTCATCGATGGGGCGCGGGGACTATGGCTACACCTTC
CDR3aa: CAISSMGRGDYGYTF

abundance: once
v_gene: TRBV30
j_gene: TRBJ2-7
d_gene: .
CDR3nt: TGTGCCTGGAGTGTAATGGCCTACGAGCAGTACTTC
CDR3aa: CAWSVMAYEQYF

abundance: .
v_gene: TRBV29-1
j_gene: TRBJ1-3
d_gene: .
CDR3nt: TGCAGCTCAGTGTCAGGTCTGGGAAACACCATATATTTT
CDR3aa: CSSVSGLGNTIYF

abundance: .
v_gene: TRBV11-2
j_gene: TRBJ2-2
d_gene: .
CDR3nt: TGTGCCAGCAGGGTCAGGGAGGCGGACACCGGGGAGCTGTTTTTT
CDR3aa: CASRVREADTGELFF

abundance: .
v_gene: TRBV5-1
j_gene: TRBJ1-1
d_gene: TRBD1
CDR3nt: TGCGCCAGCAGCACGGTTGGGGACAGGAAGACTGAAGCTTTCTTT
CDR3aa: CASSTVGDRKTEAFF

abundance: .
v_gene: TRBV9
j_gene: TRBJ2-3
d_gene: .
CDR3nt: TGTGCCAGCAGCCCCAGGGGGGATCTGCGCTCAGATACGCAGTATTTT
CDR3aa: CASSPRGDLRSDTQYF

abundance: .
v_gene: TRBV7-2
j_gene: TRBJ2-6
d_gene: .
CDR3nt: TGTGCCAGCAGCTTAAAAACAGGGTATAGCTCTGGGGCCAACGTCCTGACTTTC
CDR3aa: CASSLKTGYSSGANVLTF

abundance: once
v_gene: TRBV30
j_gene: TRBJ1-1
d_gene: .
CDR3nt: TGTGCCTGGAGTGACCAAAATTGGCTAAATGAAGCTTTCTTT
CDR3aa: CAWSDQNWLNEAFF

abundance: .
v_gene: TRBV5-8
j_gene: TRBJ1-6
d_gene: .
CDR3nt: TGTGCCAGCAGCTTGTCGCAGGGAGGCAATTCACCCCTCCACTTT
CDR3aa: CASSLSQGGNSPLHF

abundance: .
v_gene: TRBV30
j_gene: TRBJ2-7
d_gene: TRBD1
CDR3nt: TGTGCCTGGAGTGTACAGGGGGCCTACGAGCAGTACTTC
CDR3aa: CAWSVQGAYEQYF

abundance: .
v_gene: TRBV14
j_gene: TRBJ1-2
d_gene: .
CDR3nt: TGTGCCAGCAGCCAAGATTGGCGGGGCTACACCTTC
CDR3aa: CASSQDWRGYTF

abundance: few
v_gene: TRBV30
j_gene: TRBJ1-5
d_gene: .
CDR3nt: TGTGCCTGGAGTGTACAAGGGGATCAGCCCCAGCATTTT
CDR3aa: CAWSVQGDQPQHF

abundance: .
v_gene: TRBV6-2/TRBV6-3
j_gene: TRBJ2-1
d_gene: TRBD2
CDR3nt: TGTGCCAGCAGTTACCCTTCACTAGCGGGACGTTACAATGAGCAGTTCTTC
CDR3aa: CASSYPSLAGRYNEQFF

abundance: .
v_gene: TRBV19
j_gene: TRBJ2-1
d_gene: .
CDR3nt: TGTGCCAGTAGTACCCAGGGCAATGAGCAGTTCTTC
CDR3aa: CASSTQGNEQFF

abundance: once
v_gene: TRBV24-1
j_gene: TRBJ1-6
d_gene: .
CDR3nt: TGTGCCACCAGCGGGGAGTACGGTTCACCCCTCCACTTT
CDR3aa: CATSGEYGSPLHF

abundance: once
v_gene: TRBV9
j_gene: TRBJ1-6
d_gene: TRBD1
CDR3nt: TGTGCCTCGGATTCGGGACAGGGGACCTTAAATTCACCCCTCCACTTT
CDR3aa: CASDSGQGTLNSPLHF

abundance: .
v_gene: TRBV7-6
j_gene: TRBJ1-1
d_gene: TRBD1
CDR3nt: TGTGCCAGCAGCTTAGAGGGGACAGGGGGCCACACTGAAGCTTTCTTT
CDR3aa: CASSLEGTGGHTEAFF

abundance: .
v_gene: TRBV12-3/TRBV12-4
j_gene: TRBJ2-1
d_gene: .
CDR3nt: TGTGCCAGCAGTTTAGTAGGGGACGGTGAGCAGTTCTTC
CDR3aa: CASSLVGDGEQFF

abundance: .
v_gene: TRBV7-2
j_gene: TRBJ1-4
d_gene: .
CDR3nt: TGTGCCAGCAGCCCGGGACAAGATGAAAAACTGTTTTTT
CDR3aa: CASSPGQDEKLFF

abundance: .
v_gene: TRBV19
j_gene: TRBJ1-5
d_gene: .
CDR3nt: TGTGCCAGTAGTATAATGGGGGGCCAGCCCCAGCATTTT
CDR3aa: CASSIMGGQPQHF

abundance: few
v_gene: TRBV4-2
j_gene: TRBJ1-5
d_gene: TRBD1
CDR3nt: TGTGCCAGCAGCCCGGACAGGGGCCGTAATCAGCCCCAGCATTTT
CDR3aa: CASSPDRGRNQPQHF

abundance: .
v_gene: TRBV11-2
j_gene: TRBJ2-5
d_gene: .
CDR3nt: TGTGCCAGCAGCTTAGGTGGGGGGACGGGGGACTTC
CDR3aa: CASSLGGGTGDF

abundance: .
v_gene: TRBV7-2
j_gene: TRBJ2-3
d_gene: TRBD2
CDR3nt: TGTGCCAGCAGCTTAGCGGGGACTAGCGGTAGCACAGATACGCAGTATTTT
CDR3aa: CASSLAGTSGSTDTQYF

abundance: .
v_gene: TRBV4-1
j_gene: TRBJ2-3
d_gene: TRBD2
CDR3nt: TGCGCCAGCAGCCAAGATCCAGCCGATAGCGGGGGGCCCACAGATACGCAGTATTTT
CDR3aa: CASSQDPADSGGPTDTQYF

abundance: .
v_gene: TRBV29-1
j_gene: TRBJ2-5
d_gene: TRBD1
CDR3nt: TGCAGCGTTGAAGATCGACAGGGGGCGCGGGATCGCTTCCAGGAGACCCAGTACTTC
CDR3aa: CSVEDRQGARDRFQETQYF

abundance: .
v_gene: TRBV6-2/TRBV6-3
j_gene: TRBJ1-5
d_gene: .
CDR3nt: TGTGCCAGCAGTTCCTCGCCTGAGTCCCAGCCCCAGCATTTT
CDR3aa: CASSSSPESQPQHF

abundance: few
v_gene: TRBV6-5
j_gene: TRBJ2-7
d_gene: .
CDR3nt: TGTGCCAGCAGTCCGGGATTCCTTTACGAGCAGTACTTC
CDR3aa: CASSPGFLYEQYF

abundance: .
v_gene: TRBV5-1
j_gene: TRBJ2-7
d_gene: .
CDR3nt: TGCGCCAGCAGCTTGGGGGCAGGGTTAAGCGAGCAGTACTTC
CDR3aa: CASSLGAGLSEQYF

abundance: few
v_gene: TRBV20-1
j_gene: TRBJ2-3
d_gene: .
CDR3nt: TGCAGTGCTATCGGGGGAACGACGCAGTATTTT
CDR3aa: CSAIGGTTQYF

abundance: .
v_gene: TRBV6-5
j_gene: TRBJ2-2
d_gene: .
CDR3nt: TGTGCCAGCAGTTACTCGACCGGGGAGCTGTTTTTT
CDR3aa: CASSYSTGELFF

abundance: few
v_gene: TRBV5-1
j_gene: TRBJ1-1
d_gene: .
CDR3nt: TGCGCCAGCAGGCCCTATGTGGGCACTGAAGCTTTCTTT
CDR3aa: CASRPYVGTEAFF

abundance: once
v_gene: TRBV4-3
j_gene: TRBJ1-4
d_gene: TRBD1
CDR3nt: TGCGCCAGCAGCCAAGTGTCGGGACAGGGGAGTGAAAAACTGTTTTTT
CDR3aa: CASSQVSGQGSEKLFF

abundance: .
v_gene: TRBV18
j_gene: TRBJ2-4
d_gene: TRBD2
CDR3nt: TGTGCCAGCTCACCGATGACTAGCGGGGGCAGGGCCAAAAACATTCAGTACTTC
CDR3aa: CASSPMTSGGRAKNIQYF

abundance: .
v_gene: TRBV7-8
j_gene: TRBJ1-2
d_gene: .
CDR3nt: TGTGCCAGCAGCAACCGACAGAACTATGGCTACACCTTC
CDR3aa: CASSNRQNYGYTF

abundance: few
v_gene: TRBV7-3
j_gene: TRBJ2-2
d_gene: TRBD1
CDR3nt: TGTGCCAGCACCCCAGGGGGCTACGGGGAGCTGTTTTTT
CDR3aa: CASTPGGYGELFF

abundance: .
v_gene: TRBV6-5
j_gene: TRBJ1-6
d_gene: .
CDR3nt: TGTGCCATTAGAGGGAATTCAAATTCACCCCTCCACTTT
CDR3aa: CAIRGNSNSPLHF

abundance: once
v_gene: TRBV3-1/TRBV3-2
j_gene: TRBJ1-4
d_gene: TRBD1
CDR3nt: TGTGCCAGCAGCCAAGGAGCCTTCAGGGGGCTGAATGAAAAACTGTTTTTT
CDR3aa: CASSQGAFRGLNEKLFF

abundance: .
v_gene: TRBV7-3
j_gene: TRBJ2-1
d_gene: TRBD2
CDR3nt: TGTGCCAGCAGCTTAACTGGTAGCGGGAGTAATGAGCAGTTCTTC
CDR3aa: CASSLTGSGSNEQFF

abundance: .
v_gene: TRBV21-1
j_gene: TRBJ1-3
d_gene: .
CDR3nt: TGTGCCAGCACCTTCCCCCCCAGCTCTGGAAACACCATATATTTT
CDR3aa: CASTFPPSSGNTIYF

abundance: .
v_gene: TRBV5-4
j_gene: TRBJ1-1
d_gene: .
CDR3nt: TGTGCCAGCAGCCACGGGGGGAACACTGAAGCTTTCTTT
CDR3aa: CASSHGGNTEAFF

abundance: .
v_gene: TRBV24-1
j_gene: TRBJ2-1
d_gene: TRBD1
CDR3nt: TGTGCCACCAGTACCCCCCTTCGGACAGGGAACAATGAGCAGTTCTTC
CDR3aa: CATSTPLRTGNNEQFF

abundance: .
v_gene: TRBV19
j_gene: TRBJ2-5
d_gene: .
CDR3nt: TGTGCCAGTAGTATAGAGTCAACAGCGTACCAAGAGACCCAGTACTTC
CDR3aa: CASSIESTAYQETQYF

abundance: once
v_gene: TRBV11-2
j_gene: TRBJ1-1
d_gene: .
CDR3nt: TGTGCCAGCCGGAGGGTCACTAACACTGAAGCTTTCTTT
CDR3aa: CASRRVTNTEAFF

abundance: .
v_gene: TRBV30
j_gene: TRBJ1-1
d_gene: .
CDR3nt: TGTGCCTGGAGTGTAGGTGGCATGAACACTGAAGCTTTCTTT
CDR3aa: CAWSVGGMNTEAFF

abundance: .
v_gene: TRBV5-6
j_gene: TRBJ2-2
d_gene: .
CDR3nt: TGTGCCAGCACCGATTTCACCGGGGAGCTGTTTTTT
CDR3aa: CASTDFTGELFF

abundance: once
v_gene: TRBV7-8
j_gene: TRBJ1-1
d_gene: .
CDR3nt: TGTGCCAGCAGCTTCAAGGCCATGAACACTGAAGCTTTCTTT
CDR3aa: CASSFKAMNTEAFF